This T cell receptor (beta chain) came from a study of blood T cell repertoires in COVID-19 (dated by TCRdb to about 2020). For the wider study: Collaborator samples came from the United States, Italy and Spain and covered acute and convalescent phases of COVID-19. The prospective study material was composed of cDNA or gDNA derived from T cells, B-cell-depleted T cells, or PBMCs. Deeply sampled blood TCRbeta repertoires from subjects exposed to, actively infected with, or recovered from COVID-19 were included in the dataset. The samples were drawn from the first 160 participants of the ongoing ImmuneRACE study and from under 1,500 subjects provided by 6 global collaborators. The repertoires were released in a freely available public database meant as a resource for research on the immune response to SARS-CoV-2. Sample metadata almost always included a de-identified subject ID, COVID-19 status, age in years and sex. Where available, HLA class I and class II types were obtained from metadata supplied by the sample provider rather than from assay-based typing. What the work shows at the level of the full study, not this receptor alone: Clinical and demographic metadata were provided uncurated, with the amount varying by source and participant.

TCRbeta CDR3 regions were amplified from genomic DNA by means of the immunoSEQ Assay, a bias-controlled multiplex PCR. Per the original workflow: The number of nucleated cells in each sample was estimated from the amplification of reference gene primers within the assay. To quantify the absolute abundance of each unique TCRbeta CDR3 rearrangement, sequence reads were collapsed and filtered. For each sample, productive Simpson clonality was calculated as the square root of Simpson's diversity index over productive rearrangements. In its TCRdb copy, this immuneACCESS table keeps in-frame sequences only and misses some clones. Where compared with another copy, unresolved V genes explain less than half of these, and the others have no known cause. V and J calls and clone size follow that table, whereas D and trimming were derived from the DNA. In this sample the table shows 35,000 to 50,000 clones, 70% to 85% of which occur a single time. Around 24% of the sample goes to the ten largest clones.

In the case of this clone: The clone's antigen remains unknown. Per-base qualities were not stored, and no clone one base away is much larger.

Collaborating institutions collected whole blood in K2EDTA tubes following their own protocols. For TCRbeta analysis, collaborator samples were shipped as frozen whole blood, as isolated PBMCs, or as DNA extracted from either sample type. The sample was peripheral blood. This TCR came from a human donor with acute or convalescent COVID-19. The donor label of this sample is uncertain.

The CDR3 protein sequence reads: CASSASRMSLFVNTIYF. The DNA sequence is TGTGCCAGTAGTGCCTCCAGGATGTCGCTCTTCGTAAACACCATATATTTT. The V and J genes are TRBV19 and TRBJ1-3; no D gene can be assigned with confidence. CDR1 and CDR2 are drawn from the germline V gene (reference sequence): LNHDA, SQIVND. Taken from cysteine to phenylalanine, the CDR3 has 17 residues. This entry keeps only the CDR3 DNA: 51 bases, framed from base 1. V drops 5 bases and J drops 6 bases, leaving 23 bases in between.